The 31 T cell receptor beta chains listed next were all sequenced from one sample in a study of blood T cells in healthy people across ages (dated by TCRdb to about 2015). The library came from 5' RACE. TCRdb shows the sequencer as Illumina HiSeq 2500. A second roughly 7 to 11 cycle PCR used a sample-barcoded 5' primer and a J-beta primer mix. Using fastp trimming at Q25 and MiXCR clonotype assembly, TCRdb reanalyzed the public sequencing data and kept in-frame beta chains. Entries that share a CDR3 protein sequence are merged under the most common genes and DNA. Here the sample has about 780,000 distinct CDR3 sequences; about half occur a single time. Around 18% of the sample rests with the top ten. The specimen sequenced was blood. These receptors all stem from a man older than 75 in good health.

The CDR3 DNA reads as TGTGCCAGCAGCTTAGATCGGGGGGGTGGGGATGAGCAGTTCTTC. Translation: CASSLDRGGGDEQFF. The rearrangement joins TRBV11-3 to TRBJ2-1; 8 nucleotides match TRBD2. This CDR3 is built from 15 residues. Germline lookup yields CDR1 SGHNT and CDR2 YENEEA. J was trimmed by 8 bases and V by 0 bases; bases with no gene match: 6.

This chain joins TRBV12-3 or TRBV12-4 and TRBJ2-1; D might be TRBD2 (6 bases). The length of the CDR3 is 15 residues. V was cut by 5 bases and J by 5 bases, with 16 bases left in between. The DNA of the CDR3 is TGTGCCAGCAGTGGTACGGGGGATAGGCACAATGAGCAGTTCTTC. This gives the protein CASSGTGDRHNEQFF.

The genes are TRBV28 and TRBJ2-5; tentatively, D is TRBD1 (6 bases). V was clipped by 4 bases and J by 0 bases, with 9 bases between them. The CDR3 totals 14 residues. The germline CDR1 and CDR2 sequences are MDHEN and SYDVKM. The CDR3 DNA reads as TGTGCCAGCAGTTCCGGACAGTACCAAGAGACCCAGTACTTC. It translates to CASSSGQYQETQYF.

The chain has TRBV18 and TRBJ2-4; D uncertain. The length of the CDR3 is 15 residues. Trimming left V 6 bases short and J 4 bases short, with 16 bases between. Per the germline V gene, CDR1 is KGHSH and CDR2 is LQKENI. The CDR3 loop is CASSPSPAPKNIQYF. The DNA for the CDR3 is TGTGCCAGCTCGCCGAGCCCGGCTCCAAAAAACATTCAGTACTTC.

DNA for the CDR3: TGCAGCGTTCGGGTCCCAAGGGGACTCATTGGGGAGACCCAGTACTTC. Amino acids: CSVRVPRGLIGETQYF. The V call is TRBV29-1, the J call TRBJ2-5, with a tentative D call TRBD2 (6 bases). The CDR3 consists of 16 residues. From germline, CDR1 is SQVTM and CDR2 ANQGSEA. V gave up 5 bases and J gave up 5 bases, with 24 bases separating them.

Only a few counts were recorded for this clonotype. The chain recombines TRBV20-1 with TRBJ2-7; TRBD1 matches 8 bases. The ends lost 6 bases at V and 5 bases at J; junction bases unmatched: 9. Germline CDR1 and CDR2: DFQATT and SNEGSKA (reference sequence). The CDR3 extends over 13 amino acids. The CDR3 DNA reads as TGCAGTGCCCTAGGACAGGGCGGAAACGAGCAGTACTTC. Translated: CSALGQGGNEQYF.

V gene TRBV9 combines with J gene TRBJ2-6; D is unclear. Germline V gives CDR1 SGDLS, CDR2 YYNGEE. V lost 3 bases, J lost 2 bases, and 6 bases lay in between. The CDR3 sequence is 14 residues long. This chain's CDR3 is CASSGEAGANVLTF. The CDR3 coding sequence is TGTGCCAGCAGCGGGGAAGCTGGGGCCAACGTCCTGACTTTC.

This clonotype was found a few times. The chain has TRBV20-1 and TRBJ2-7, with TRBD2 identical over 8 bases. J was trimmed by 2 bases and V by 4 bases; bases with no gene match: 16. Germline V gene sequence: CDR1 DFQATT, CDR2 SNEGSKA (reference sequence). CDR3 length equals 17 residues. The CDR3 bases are TGCAGTGCTACTTCTAGCTCGGGAGGGCCTTTTACCTACGAGCAGTACTTC. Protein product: CSATSSSGGPFTYEQYF.

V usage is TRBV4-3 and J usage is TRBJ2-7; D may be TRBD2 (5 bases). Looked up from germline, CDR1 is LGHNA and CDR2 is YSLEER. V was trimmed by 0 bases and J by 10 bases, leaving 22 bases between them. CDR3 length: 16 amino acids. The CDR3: CASSQDLGPGKNSQYF. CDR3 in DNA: TGCGCCAGCAGCCAAGACCTCGGGCCGGGGAAAAACAGTCAGTACTTC.

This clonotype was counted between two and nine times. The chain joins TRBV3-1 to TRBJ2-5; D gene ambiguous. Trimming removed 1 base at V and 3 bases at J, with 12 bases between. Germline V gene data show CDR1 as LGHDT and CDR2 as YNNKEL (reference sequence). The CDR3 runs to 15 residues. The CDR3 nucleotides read TGTGCCAGCAGCCAAGCAGTCGGTATCAAAGAGACCCAGTACTTC. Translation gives CASSQAVGIKETQYF.

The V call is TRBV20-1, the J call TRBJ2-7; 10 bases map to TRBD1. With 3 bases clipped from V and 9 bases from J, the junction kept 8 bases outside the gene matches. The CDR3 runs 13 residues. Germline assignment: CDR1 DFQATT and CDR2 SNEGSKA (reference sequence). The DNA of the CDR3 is TGCAGTGCTAGCTTAGACAGGGGGCGCGGGCAGTACTTC. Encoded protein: CSASLDRGRGQYF.

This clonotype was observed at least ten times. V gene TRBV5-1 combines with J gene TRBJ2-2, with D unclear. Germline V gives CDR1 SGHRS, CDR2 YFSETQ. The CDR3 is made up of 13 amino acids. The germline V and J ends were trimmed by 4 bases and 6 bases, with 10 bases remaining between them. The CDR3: CASSPLLAGELFF. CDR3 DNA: TGCGCCAGCAGCCCGCTTCTGGCCGGGGAGCTGTTTTTT.

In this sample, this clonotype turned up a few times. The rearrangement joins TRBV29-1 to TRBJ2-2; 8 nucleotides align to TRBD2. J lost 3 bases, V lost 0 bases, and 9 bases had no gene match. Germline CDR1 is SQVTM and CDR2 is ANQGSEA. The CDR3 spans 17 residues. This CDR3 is CSVEDLPGGDYTGELFF. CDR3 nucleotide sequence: TGCAGCGTTGAAGATCTCCCCGGGGGGGATTACACCGGGGAGCTGTTTTTT.

The CDR3 region is CSARDKFGLAGVRQETQYF. The CDR3 bases are TGCAGTGCTAGAGATAAGTTTGGACTAGCGGGAGTTAGGCAAGAGACCCAGTACTTC. The chain couples TRBV20-1 to TRBJ2-5; TRBD2 matches 13 bases. Trimming removed 0 bases from V and 2 bases from J; junction bases left unmatched: 12. Germline V lookup: CDR1 DFQATT, CDR2 SNEGSKA (reference sequence). This CDR3 is 19 amino acids long.

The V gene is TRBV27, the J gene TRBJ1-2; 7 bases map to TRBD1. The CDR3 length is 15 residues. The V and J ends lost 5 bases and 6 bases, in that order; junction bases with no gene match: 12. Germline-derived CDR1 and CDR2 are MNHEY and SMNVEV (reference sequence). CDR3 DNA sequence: TGTGCCAGCAGTCCTCCGGGACAGCGTAGAGATGGCTACACCTTC. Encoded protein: CASSPPGQRRDGYTF.

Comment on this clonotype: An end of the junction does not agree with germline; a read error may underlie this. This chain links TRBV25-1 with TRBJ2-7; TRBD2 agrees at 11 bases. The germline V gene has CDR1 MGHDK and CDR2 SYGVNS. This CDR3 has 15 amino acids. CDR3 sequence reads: CAISAPGLAVNERYF. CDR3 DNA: TGTGCCATCTCCGCCCCGGGACTAGCGGTAAATGAGCGGTACTTC.

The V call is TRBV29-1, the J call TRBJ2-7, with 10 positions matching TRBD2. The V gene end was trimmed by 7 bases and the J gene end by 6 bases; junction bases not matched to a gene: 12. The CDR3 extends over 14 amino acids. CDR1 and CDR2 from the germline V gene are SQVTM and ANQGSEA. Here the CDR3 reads CSATLLAGLGEQYF. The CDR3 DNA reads TGCAGCGCTACCCTACTAGCGGGGCTGGGCGAGCAGTACTTC.

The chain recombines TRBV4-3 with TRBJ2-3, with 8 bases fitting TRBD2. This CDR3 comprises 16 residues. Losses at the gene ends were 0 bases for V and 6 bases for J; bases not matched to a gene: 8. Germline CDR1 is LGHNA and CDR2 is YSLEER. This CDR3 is CASSQDWPGGADTQYF. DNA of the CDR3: TGCGCCAGCAGCCAAGATTGGCCCGGGGGGGCTGATACGCAGTATTTT.

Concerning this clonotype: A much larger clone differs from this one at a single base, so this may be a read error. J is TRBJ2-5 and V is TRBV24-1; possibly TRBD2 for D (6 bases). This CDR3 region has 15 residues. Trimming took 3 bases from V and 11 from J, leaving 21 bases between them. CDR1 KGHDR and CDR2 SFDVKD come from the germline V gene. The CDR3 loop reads CATSDAPTVPGGQYF. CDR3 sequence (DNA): TGTGCCACCAGTGATGCCCCGACAGTGCCCGGAGGGCAGTACTTC.

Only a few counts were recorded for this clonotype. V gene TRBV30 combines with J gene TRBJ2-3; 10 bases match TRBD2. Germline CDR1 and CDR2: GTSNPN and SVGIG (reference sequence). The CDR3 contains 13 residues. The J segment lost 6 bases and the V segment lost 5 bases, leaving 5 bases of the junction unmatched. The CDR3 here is CAWSSGSVDTQYF. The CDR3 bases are TGTGCCTGGTCTAGCGGGAGTGTGGATACGCAGTATTTT.

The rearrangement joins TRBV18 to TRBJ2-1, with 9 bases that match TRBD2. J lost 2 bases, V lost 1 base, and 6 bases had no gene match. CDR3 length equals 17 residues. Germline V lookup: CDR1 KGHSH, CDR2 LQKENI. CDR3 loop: CASSPQGASGTYNEQFF. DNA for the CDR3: TGTGCCAGCTCACCACAGGGGGCTAGCGGGACCTACAATGAGCAGTTCTTC.

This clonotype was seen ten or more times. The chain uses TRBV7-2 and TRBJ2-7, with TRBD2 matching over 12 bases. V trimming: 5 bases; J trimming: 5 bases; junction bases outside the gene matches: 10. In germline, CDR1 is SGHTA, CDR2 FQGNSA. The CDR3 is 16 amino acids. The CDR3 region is CASSIVSSGRANEQYF. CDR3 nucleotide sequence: TGTGCCAGCAGCATCGTTTCTAGCGGGAGGGCCAACGAGCAGTACTTC.

The CDR3 DNA reads TGTGCCAGCAGTGGGGACAGGGGGCACCAAGAGACCCAGTACTTC. This encodes CASSGDRGHQETQYF. The chain couples TRBV28 to TRBJ2-5, with 12 positions matching TRBD1. Germline V gene lookup returns CDR1 MDHEN and CDR2 SYDVKM. V was clipped by 5 bases and J by 0 bases; unmatched bases: 1. The CDR3 has 15 residues.

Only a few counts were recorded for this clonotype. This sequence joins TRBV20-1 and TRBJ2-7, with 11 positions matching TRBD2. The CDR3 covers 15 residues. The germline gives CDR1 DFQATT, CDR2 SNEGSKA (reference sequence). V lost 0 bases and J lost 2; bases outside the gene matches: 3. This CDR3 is CSAREGLAGPYEQYF. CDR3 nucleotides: TGCAGTGCTAGAGAAGGACTAGCGGGCCCCTACGAGCAGTACTTC.

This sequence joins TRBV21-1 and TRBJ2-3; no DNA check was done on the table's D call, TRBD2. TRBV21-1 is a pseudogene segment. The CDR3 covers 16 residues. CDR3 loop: CASSKDQREGTDTQYF. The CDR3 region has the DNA TGTGCCAGCAGCAAAGATCAACGGGAGGGCACAGATACGCAGTATTTT.

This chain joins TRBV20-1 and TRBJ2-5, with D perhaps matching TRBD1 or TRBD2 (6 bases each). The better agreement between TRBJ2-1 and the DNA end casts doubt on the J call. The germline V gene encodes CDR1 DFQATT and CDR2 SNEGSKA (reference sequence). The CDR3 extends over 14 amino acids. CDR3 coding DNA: TGCAGTGCTTCGGTGGGGGGCGGCCAAGAGACCCAGTTCTTC. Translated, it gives CSASVGGGQETQFF.

CDR3 nucleotides: TGTGCCAGCAGCAAGTCTAGTGGCAGGGGGTCCTACGAGCAGTACTTC. This sequence encodes CASSKSSGRGSYEQYF. The chain combines TRBV21-1 with TRBJ2-7; TRBD2 is taken as the D call from the table, unchecked against the DNA. TRBV21-1 constitutes a pseudogene. The CDR3 runs to 16 residues.

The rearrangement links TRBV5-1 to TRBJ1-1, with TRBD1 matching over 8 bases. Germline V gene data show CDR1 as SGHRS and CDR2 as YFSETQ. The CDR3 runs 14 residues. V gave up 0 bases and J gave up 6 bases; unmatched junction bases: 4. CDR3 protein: CASSLDGQGAEAFF. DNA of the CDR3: TGCGCCAGCAGCTTGGACGGACAGGGAGCTGAAGCTTTCTTT.

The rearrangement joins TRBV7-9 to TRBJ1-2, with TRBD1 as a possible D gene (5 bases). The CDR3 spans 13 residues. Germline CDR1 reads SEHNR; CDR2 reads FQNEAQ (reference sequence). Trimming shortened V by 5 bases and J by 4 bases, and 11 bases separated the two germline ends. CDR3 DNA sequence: TGTGCCAGCAGCCTCTCCGGGACCTATGGCTACACCTTC. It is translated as CASSLSGTYGYTF.

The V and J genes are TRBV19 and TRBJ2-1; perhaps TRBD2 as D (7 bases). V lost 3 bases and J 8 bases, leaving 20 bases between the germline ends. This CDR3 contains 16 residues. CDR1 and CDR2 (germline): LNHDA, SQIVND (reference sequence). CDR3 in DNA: TGTGCCAGTAGTATGGACAGCGAGGGGGGGTTGCATGAGCAGTTCTTC. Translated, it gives CASSMDSEGGLHEQFF.

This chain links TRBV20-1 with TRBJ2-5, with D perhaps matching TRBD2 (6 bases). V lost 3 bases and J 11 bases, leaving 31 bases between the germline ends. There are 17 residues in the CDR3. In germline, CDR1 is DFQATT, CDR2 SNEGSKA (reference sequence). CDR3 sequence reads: CSARATRARFSKGEQYF. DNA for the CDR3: TGCAGTGCTAGGGCGACTAGGGCGAGATTTTCTAAGGGTGAGCAGTACTTC.